The clone carrying this T cell receptor beta chain showed up just a few times. Original analysis: It was from reference gene primer amplification that nucleated cell counts were estimated. Clones were sequenced by immunoSEQ multiplex PCR, and TCRdb holds only the in-frame ones, with some missing. Clonal size and the V and J genes are those of that table, whereas D and trimming came from the DNA. The data contain around 90,000 clones, 87% of them seen just once; the ten biggest clones take up around 14%. This sample was taken from a study of blood T cell repertoires in COVID-19. Study-wide context: From T cells, B-cell-depleted T cells, or PBMCs came the material, which was cDNA or gDNA.

The J segment lost 4 bases and the V segment lost 2 bases, leaving 13 bases of the junction unmatched. This CDR3 region has 19 residues. Germline CDR1 is SGHTA and CDR2 is FQGTGA. The chain uses TRBV7-3 and TRBJ2-7; 14 nucleotides line up with TRBD2. The clonotype was recovered from a male donor with acute or convalescent COVID-19. Sequenced: peripheral blood. The CDR3 nucleotides read TGTGCCAGCAGCTTACCCCTGGGACTAGCGGGGGCAAACTCTTACGAGCAGTACTTC. This translates into CASSLPLGLAGANSYEQYF.